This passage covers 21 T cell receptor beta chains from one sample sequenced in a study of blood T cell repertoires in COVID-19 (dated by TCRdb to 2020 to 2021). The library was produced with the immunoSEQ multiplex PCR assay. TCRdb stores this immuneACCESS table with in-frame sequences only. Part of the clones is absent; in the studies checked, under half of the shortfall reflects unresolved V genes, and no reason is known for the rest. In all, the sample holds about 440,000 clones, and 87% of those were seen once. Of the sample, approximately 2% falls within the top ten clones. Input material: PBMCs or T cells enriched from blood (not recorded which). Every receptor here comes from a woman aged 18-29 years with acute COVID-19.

CDR3 in amino acids: CASTNRGAGEKLFF. The DNA for the CDR3 is TGTGCCAGCACCAATCGGGGGGCGGGTGAAAAACTGTTTTTT. V is TRBV28 and J is TRBJ1-4; D may be TRBD1 (6 bases). The germline V and J ends were trimmed by 7 bases and 7 bases, with 16 bases remaining between them. From germline, CDR1 is MDHEN and CDR2 SYDVKM. This CDR3 is built from 14 residues.

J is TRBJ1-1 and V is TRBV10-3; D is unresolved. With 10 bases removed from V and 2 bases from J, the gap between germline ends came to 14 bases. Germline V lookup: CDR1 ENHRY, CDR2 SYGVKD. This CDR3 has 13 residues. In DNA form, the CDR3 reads TGTGCCACCACCCCGGGTGTTAACACTGAAGCTTTCTTT. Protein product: CATTPGVNTEAFF.

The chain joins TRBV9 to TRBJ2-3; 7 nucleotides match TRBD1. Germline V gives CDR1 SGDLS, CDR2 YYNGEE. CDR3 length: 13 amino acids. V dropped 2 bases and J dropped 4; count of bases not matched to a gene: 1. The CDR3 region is CASSVGQPDTQYF. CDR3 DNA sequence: TGTGCCAGCAGCGTGGGACAGCCAGATACGCAGTATTTT.

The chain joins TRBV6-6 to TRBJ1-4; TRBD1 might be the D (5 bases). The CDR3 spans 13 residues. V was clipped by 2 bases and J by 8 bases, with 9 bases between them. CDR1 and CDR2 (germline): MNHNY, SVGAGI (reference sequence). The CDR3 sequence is CASSYRGREKLFF. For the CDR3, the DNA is TGTGCCAGCAGTTACAGGGGAAGGGAAAAACTGTTTTTT.

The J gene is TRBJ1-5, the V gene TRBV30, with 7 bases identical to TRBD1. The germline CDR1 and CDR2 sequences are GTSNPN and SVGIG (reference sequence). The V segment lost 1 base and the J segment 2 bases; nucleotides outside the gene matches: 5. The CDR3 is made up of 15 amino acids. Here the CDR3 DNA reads TGTGCCTGGAGTGCAGGGGGATTGGGCAATCAGCCCCAGCATTTT. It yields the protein CAWSAGGLGNQPQHF.

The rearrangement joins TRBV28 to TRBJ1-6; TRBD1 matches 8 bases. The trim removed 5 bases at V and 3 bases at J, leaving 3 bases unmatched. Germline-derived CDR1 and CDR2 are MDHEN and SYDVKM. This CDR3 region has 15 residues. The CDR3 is CASSGTGLYNSPLHF. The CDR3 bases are TGTGCCAGCAGTGGGACAGGCCTCTATAATTCACCCCTCCACTTT.

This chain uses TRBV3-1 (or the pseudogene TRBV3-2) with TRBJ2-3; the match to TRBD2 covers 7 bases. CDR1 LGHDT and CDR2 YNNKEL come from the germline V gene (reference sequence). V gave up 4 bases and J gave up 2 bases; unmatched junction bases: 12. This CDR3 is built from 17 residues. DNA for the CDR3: TGTGCCAGCAGCCTTCCCTTTAATCAGCGGGACACAGATACGCAGTATTTT. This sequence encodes CASSLPFNQRDTDTQYF.

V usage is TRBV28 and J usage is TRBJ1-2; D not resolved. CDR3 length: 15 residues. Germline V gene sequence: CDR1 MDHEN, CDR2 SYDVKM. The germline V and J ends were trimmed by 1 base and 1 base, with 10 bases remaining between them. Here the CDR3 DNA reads TGTGCCAGCAGTTTATCCATACTCGGTAACTATGGCTACACCTTC. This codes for CASSLSILGNYGYTF.

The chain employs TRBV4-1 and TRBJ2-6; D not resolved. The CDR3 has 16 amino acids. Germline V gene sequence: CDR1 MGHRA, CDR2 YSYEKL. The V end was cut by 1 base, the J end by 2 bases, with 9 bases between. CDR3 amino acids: CASSQGPGAGANVLTF. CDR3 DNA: TGCGCCAGCAGCCAAGGGCCAGGCGCTGGGGCCAACGTCCTGACTTTC.

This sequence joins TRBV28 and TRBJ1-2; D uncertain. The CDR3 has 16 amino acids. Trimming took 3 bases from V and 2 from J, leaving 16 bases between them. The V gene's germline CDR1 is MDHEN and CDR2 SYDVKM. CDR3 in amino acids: CASSLTSLRKNYGYTF. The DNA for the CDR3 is TGTGCCAGCAGTTTGACCTCCCTGCGGAAAAACTATGGCTACACCTTC.

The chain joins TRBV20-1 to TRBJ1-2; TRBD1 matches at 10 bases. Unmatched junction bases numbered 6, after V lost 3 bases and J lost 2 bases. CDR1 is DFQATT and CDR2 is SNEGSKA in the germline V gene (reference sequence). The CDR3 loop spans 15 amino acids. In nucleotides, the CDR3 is TGCAGTGCTAGTGACAGGGGGCCCTTCAACTATGGCTACACCTTC. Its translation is CSASDRGPFNYGYTF.

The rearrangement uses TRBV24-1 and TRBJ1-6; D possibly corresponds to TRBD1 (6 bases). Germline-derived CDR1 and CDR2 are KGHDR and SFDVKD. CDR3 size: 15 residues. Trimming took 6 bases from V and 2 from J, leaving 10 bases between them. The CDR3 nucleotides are TGTGCCACCAGTCAAGGGGGAGCCTATAATTCACCCCTCCACTTT. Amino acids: CATSQGGAYNSPLHF.

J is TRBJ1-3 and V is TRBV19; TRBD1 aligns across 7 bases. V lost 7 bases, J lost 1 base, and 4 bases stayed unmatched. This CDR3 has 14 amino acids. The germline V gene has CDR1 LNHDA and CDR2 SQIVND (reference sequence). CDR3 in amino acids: CASKDRASGNTIYF. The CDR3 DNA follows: TGTGCCAGTAAAGACAGGGCGTCTGGAAACACCATATATTTT.

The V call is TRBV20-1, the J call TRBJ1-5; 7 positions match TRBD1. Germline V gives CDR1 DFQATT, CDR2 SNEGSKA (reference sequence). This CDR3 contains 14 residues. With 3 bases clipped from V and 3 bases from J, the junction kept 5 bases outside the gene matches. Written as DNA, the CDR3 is TGCAGTGCTAGTAAGAGGGGGCACAATCAGCCCCAGCATTTT. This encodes CSASKRGHNQPQHF.

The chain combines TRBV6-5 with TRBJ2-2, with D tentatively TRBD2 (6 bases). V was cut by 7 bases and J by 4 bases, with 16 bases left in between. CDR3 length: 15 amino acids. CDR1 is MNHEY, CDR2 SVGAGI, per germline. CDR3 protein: CASNVGGGGTGELFF. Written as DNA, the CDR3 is TGTGCCAGCAACGTCGGGGGAGGCGGCACCGGGGAGCTGTTTTTT.

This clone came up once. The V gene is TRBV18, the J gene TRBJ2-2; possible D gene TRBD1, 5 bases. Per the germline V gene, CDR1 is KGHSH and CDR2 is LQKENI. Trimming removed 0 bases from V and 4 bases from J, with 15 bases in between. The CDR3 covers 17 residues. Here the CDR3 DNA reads TGTGCCAGCTCACCACCGGGGCCTTGGCGACTCACCGGGGAGCTGTTTTTT. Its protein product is CASSPPGPWRLTGELFF. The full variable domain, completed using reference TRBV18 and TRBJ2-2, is NAGVMQNPRHLVRRRGQEARLRCSPMKGHSHVYWYRQLPEEGLKFMVYLQKENIIDESGMPKERFSAEFPKEGPSILRIQQVVRGDSAAYFCASSPPGPWRLTGELFFGEGSRLTVL.

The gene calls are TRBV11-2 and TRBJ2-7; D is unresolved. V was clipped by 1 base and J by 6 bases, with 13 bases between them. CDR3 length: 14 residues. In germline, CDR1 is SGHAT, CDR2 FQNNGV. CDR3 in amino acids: CASSLGAPSPEQYF. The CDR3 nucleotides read TGTGCCAGCAGCTTAGGAGCCCCATCGCCCGAGCAGTACTTC.

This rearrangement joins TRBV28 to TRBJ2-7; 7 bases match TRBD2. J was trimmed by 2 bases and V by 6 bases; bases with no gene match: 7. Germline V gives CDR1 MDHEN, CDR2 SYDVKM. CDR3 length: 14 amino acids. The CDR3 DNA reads TGTGCCAGCAGGTCGGCTAGCGGAACCTACGAGCAGTACTTC. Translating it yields CASRSASGTYEQYF.

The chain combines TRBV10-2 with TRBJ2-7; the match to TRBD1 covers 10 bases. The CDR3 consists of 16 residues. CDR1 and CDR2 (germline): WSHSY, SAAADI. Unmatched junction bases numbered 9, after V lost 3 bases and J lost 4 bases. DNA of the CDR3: TGCGCCAGCAGTGACGGATCCGGGACAGGGGATTACGAGCAGTACTTC. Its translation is CASSDGSGTGDYEQYF.

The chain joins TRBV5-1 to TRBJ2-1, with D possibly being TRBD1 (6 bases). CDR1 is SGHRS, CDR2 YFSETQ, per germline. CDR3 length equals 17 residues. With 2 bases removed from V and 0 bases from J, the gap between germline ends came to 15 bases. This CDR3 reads CASSFPRQAVSYNEQFF. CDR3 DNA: TGCGCCAGCAGCTTCCCCCGACAGGCTGTCTCCTACAATGAGCAGTTCTTC. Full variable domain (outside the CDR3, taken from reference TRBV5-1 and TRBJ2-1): KAGVTQTPRYLIKTRGQQVTLSCSPISGHRSVSWYQQTPGQGLQFLFEYFSETQRNKGNFPGRFSGRQFSNSRSEMNVSTLELGDSALYLCASSFPRQAVSYNEQFFGPGTRLTVL.

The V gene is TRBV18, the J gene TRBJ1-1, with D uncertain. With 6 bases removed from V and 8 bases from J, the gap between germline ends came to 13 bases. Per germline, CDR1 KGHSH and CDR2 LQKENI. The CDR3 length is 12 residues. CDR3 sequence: CASSGSAREAFF. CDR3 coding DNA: TGTGCCAGCTCTGGTAGTGCAAGAGAAGCTTTCTTT. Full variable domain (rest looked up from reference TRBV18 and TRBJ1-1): NAGVMQNPRHLVRRRGQEARLRCSPMKGHSHVYWYRQLPEEGLKFMVYLQKENIIDESGMPKERFSAEFPKEGPSILRIQQVVRGDSAAYFCASSGSAREAFFGQGTRLTVV.